This T cell receptor (beta chain) appears in the sequencing data of a study of regulatory T cells in long-lasting Graves disease. Findings and limits, study-wide: Comparison showed that persistent patients shared more public clonotypes (about 2,600) than new patients (roughly 970).

CDR3 size: 13 residues. In germline, CDR1 is ENHRY, CDR2 SYGVKD. The V end was cut by 6 bases, the J end by 4 bases, with 9 bases between. In building TCR beta libraries, iRepertoire HTBI primers were used together with Arm-PCR of CDR3 regions. One entry per CDR3 protein results from TCRdb running MiXCR on the multiplex PCR reads. This sample has some 410,000 distinct CDR3 sequences; 16% occur once, and the top ten carry around 11%. As for time point: newly diagnosed GD, antithyroid drugs for less than 3 months. PBMC-derived RNA was used for the TCR library. On this clonotype: What it binds is not known.

Separately, the same data were catalogued under a study of T cells in Graves' hyperthyroidism and ophthalmopathy.

The sample in question was peripheral blood mononuclear cells (PBMCs), obtained at new diagnosis, from a patient treated with antithyroid drugs. The chain employs TRBV10-3 and TRBJ2-2; D is possibly TRBD2 (5 bases). This TCR came from a woman aged 25-40 years with Graves disease. CDR3 loop: CAISAEVTGELFF. In DNA, the CDR3 is TGTGCCATCAGCGCGGAGGTCACCGGGGAGCTGTTTTTT.